One and the same sample provided the 28 T cell receptor beta chains below, sequenced in a study of T cell responses to AZD1222 COVID-19 vaccine. Only in-frame clones appear in the TCRdb table, and some are missing; sequencing was by immunoSEQ multiplex PCR. The sample gives about 140,000 clones, more than 70% of which show up once; around 3.1% is in the top ten. Sequencing was performed on peripheral blood, taken 28 days after the second AZD1222 dose. The receptors originated from an adult who received the AZD1222 COVID-19 vaccine.

The chain combines TRBV19 with TRBJ1-6, with D perhaps TRBD1 (6 bases). Germline V gene sequence: CDR1 LNHDA, CDR2 SQIVND (reference sequence). CDR3 length equals 17 residues. The V gene lost 6 bases and the J gene lost 0 bases, with 15 bases spanning the gap. The CDR3 DNA follows: TGTGCCAGTAGCAAGGACAGCAAGAGCTCCTATAATTCACCCCTCCACTTT. Encoded protein: CASSKDSKSSYNSPLHF. Full variable domain (remainder filled in from reference TRBV19 and TRBJ1-6): DGGITQSPKYLFRKEGQNVTLSCEQNLNHDAMYWYRQDPGQGLRLIYYSQIVNDFQKGDIAEGYSVSREKKESFPLTVTSAQKNPTAFYLCASSKDSKSSYNSPLHFGNGTRLTVT.

This chain joins TRBV12-3 or TRBV12-4 and TRBJ2-1; the D is unclear. The CDR3 contains 13 residues. Trimming left V 7 bases short and J 4 bases short, with 11 bases between. The CDR3 bases are TGTGCCAGCACCCTGGGAACTTACAATGAGCAGTTCTTC. It is translated as CASTLGTYNEQFF.

The chain has TRBV6-1 and TRBJ2-7; D might be TRBD2 (7 bases). There are 13 residues in the CDR3. In germline, CDR1 is MNHNS, CDR2 SASEGT. V lost 3 bases to trimming and J lost 2 bases, with 8 bases between them. The CDR3 nucleotides are TGTGCCAGCAGTGAGCGGGGGCCCTACGAGCAGTACTTC. Amino acid sequence: CASSERGPYEQYF.

V and J are TRBV11-3 and TRBJ2-1; possibly TRBD2 for D (5 bases). CDR1 and CDR2 (germline): SGHNT, YENEEA. With 5 bases removed from V and 6 bases from J, the gap between germline ends came to 17 bases. The CDR3 runs to 15 residues. CDR3 protein: CASSLRPRTFNEQFF. CDR3 coding DNA: TGTGCCAGCAGCCTGAGGCCACGGACTTTCAATGAGCAGTTCTTC.

The J gene is TRBJ1-6, the V gene TRBV7-2, with D perhaps TRBD1 (5 bases). The germline V and J ends were trimmed by 5 bases and 6 bases, with 11 bases remaining between them. In germline, CDR1 is SGHTA, CDR2 FQGNSA. The CDR3 covers 14 residues. As DNA, the CDR3 is TGTGCCAGCAGCCCCCGACAGAGTAATTCACCCCTCCACTTT. Translating it yields CASSPRQSNSPLHF.

The rearrangement joins TRBV12-5 to TRBJ1-5; no clear D gene. With 9 bases removed from V and 2 bases from J, the gap between germline ends came to 20 bases. Germline CDR1 is LGHNT and CDR2 is FRNRAP. CDR3 length equals 16 residues. CDR3 sequence: CARHLGFQVGNQPQHF. CDR3 bases: TGTGCTAGGCATCTAGGCTTTCAAGTAGGCAATCAGCCCCAGCATTTT.

The chain links TRBV29-1 to TRBJ2-3; D might be TRBD1 or TRBD2, each matching 5 bases. The CDR3 totals 13 residues. V shed 5 bases and J shed 2 bases, with 11 bases lying between them. Germline lookup yields CDR1 SQVTM and CDR2 ANQGSEA. CDR3 sequence: CSVRGENTDTQYF. In nucleotides, the CDR3 is TGCAGCGTTAGGGGAGAGAACACAGATACGCAGTATTTT.

The chain recombines TRBV19 with TRBJ2-7, with 11 bases lining up with TRBD1. Germline loops: CDR1 LNHDA, CDR2 SQIVND (reference sequence). The CDR3 covers 15 residues. With 5 bases clipped from V and 1 base from J, the junction kept 4 bases outside the gene matches. This CDR3 reads CASSADRGLSYEQYF. CDR3 nucleotide sequence: TGTGCCAGTAGTGCGGACAGGGGGCTGTCCTACGAGCAGTACTTC.

J is TRBJ2-7 and V is TRBV5-1; TRBD2 matches at 16 bases. This CDR3 contains 16 residues. Unmatched junction bases numbered 5, after V lost 4 bases and J lost 4 bases. CDR1 and CDR2 (germline): SGHRS, YFSETQ. The CDR3 nucleotides are TGCGCCAGCAGCACCGGGACTAGCGGGAGGGCTTACGAGCAGTACTTC. As protein: CASSTGTSGRAYEQYF. Drawing the rest from reference TRBV5-1 and TRBJ2-7, the complete variable domain is KAGVTQTPRYLIKTRGQQVTLSCSPISGHRSVSWYQQTPGQGLQFLFEYFSETQRNKGNFPGRFSGRQFSNSRSEMNVSTLELGDSALYLCASSTGTSGRAYEQYFGPGTRLTVT.

The chain joins TRBV12-3 or TRBV12-4 to TRBJ2-1; D is uncertain. The ends were cut back, 2 bases at V and 7 bases at J, with 9 bases in the middle. The CDR3 is made up of 13 amino acids. CDR3 sequence: CASSLSGFNEQFF. The CDR3 nucleotides read TGTGCCAGCAGTTTATCTGGTTTTAATGAGCAGTTCTTC.

The chain links TRBV28 to TRBJ1-6; tentative D call: TRBD1 (6 bases). From germline, CDR1 is MDHEN and CDR2 SYDVKM. The CDR3 is made up of 14 amino acids. With 4 bases removed from V and 8 bases from J, the gap between germline ends came to 12 bases. CDR3 sequence: CASSSRGGDSPLHF. The CDR3 nucleotides are TGTGCCAGCAGTTCGAGGGGGGGCGATTCACCCCTCCACTTT.

The chain has TRBV7-3 and TRBJ2-1; D perhaps matches TRBD2 (6 bases). Trimming pared 7 bases from V and 2 bases from J, leaving 18 bases between. The CDR3 sequence is 16 residues long. The germline CDR1 and CDR2 sequences are SGHTA and FQGTGA. In DNA, the CDR3 is TGTGCCAGCACCTTGGCCAGCGGGTCGGCCTACAATGAGCAGTTCTTC. Amino acid sequence: CASTLASGSAYNEQFF. Filled out from reference TRBV7-3 and TRBJ2-1, the complete variable domain reads GAGVSQTPSNKVTEKGKYVELRCDPISGHTALYWYRQSLGQGPEFLIYFQGTGAADDSGLPNDRFFAVRPEGSVSTLKIQRTERGDSAVYLCASTLASGSAYNEQFFGPGTRLTVL.

This sequence joins TRBV5-1 and TRBJ1-6, with a possible D match to TRBD1 (6 bases). This CDR3 region has 13 residues. V dropped 7 bases and J dropped 8 bases, with 13 bases sitting between them. Looked up from germline, CDR1 is SGHRS and CDR2 is YFSETQ. Written as DNA, the CDR3 is TGCGCCAGCTTTGAGGACAGCCATTCACCCCTCCACTTT. It codes for CASFEDSHSPLHF.

The CDR3 DNA reads TGTGCCAGTAGTATAACTAGCGGGAACTACAATGAGCAGTTCTTC. Its protein product is CASSITSGNYNEQFF. The chain has TRBV19 and TRBJ2-1, with TRBD2 matching 10 bases. CDR3 size: 15 residues. V shed 2 bases, J shed 3 bases, and the junction held 1 base outside the gene matches. Germline-derived CDR1 and CDR2 are LNHDA and SQIVND (reference sequence).

This clone was seen once. The J gene is TRBJ1-5, the V gene TRBV30; 7 bases map to TRBD1. The CDR3 has 12 amino acids. J was trimmed by 9 bases and V by 1 base; bases with no gene match: 3. Germline CDR1 GTSNPN, CDR2 SVGIG (reference sequence). As DNA, the CDR3 is TGTGCCTGGAGTGGCTCAGGGGGGCCCCAGCATTTT. Translation: CAWSGSGGPQHF.

V is TRBV27 and J is TRBJ1-5; TRBD1 agrees at 7 bases. With 7 bases clipped from V and 4 bases from J, the junction kept 10 bases outside the gene matches. The CDR3 sequence is 15 residues long. The germline gives CDR1 MNHEY, CDR2 SMNVEV (reference sequence). The CDR3 protein is CASKLVDRLNQPQHF. DNA of the CDR3: TGTGCCAGCAAATTGGTGGACAGGCTAAATCAGCCCCAGCATTTT.

The genes are TRBV19 and TRBJ2-7; TRBD2 aligns across 7 bases. J was trimmed by 10 bases and V by 3 bases; bases with no gene match: 6. This CDR3 contains 12 residues. Germline CDR1 is LNHDA and CDR2 is SQIVND (reference sequence). For the CDR3, the DNA is TGTGCCAGTAGTATCAGCAGCGGGGCTCAGTACTTC. It yields the protein CASSISSGAQYF.

Here the CDR3 DNA reads TGTGCCAGTAGTACTGTATACGAGCAGTACTTC. The encoded protein is CASSTVYEQYF. The gene calls are TRBV19 and TRBJ2-7; unclear D gene. The CDR3 runs 11 residues. Trimming left V 4 bases short and J 4 bases short, with 5 bases between. Germline V gene data show CDR1 as LNHDA and CDR2 as SQIVND (reference sequence).

CDR3 region: CASSLSTGGPTSTDTQYF. The CDR3, as DNA: TGTGCCAGCAGTTTGAGTACAGGGGGCCCCACAAGCACAGATACGCAGTATTTT. The chain carries TRBV28 and TRBJ2-3; 9 nucleotides agree with TRBD1. Germline V gives CDR1 MDHEN, CDR2 SYDVKM. With V trimmed by 3 bases and J by 0 bases, 10 bases remained unmatched. The length of the CDR3 is 18 residues.

DNA for the CDR3: TGTGCCAGCTCACCAGAGTCAGCAACTAATGAAAAACTGTTTTTT. Translation: CASSPESATNEKLFF. The V and J genes are TRBV18 and TRBJ1-4; the D is unclear. V was pared by 2 bases and J by 0 bases, with 7 bases between. Germline CDR1 KGHSH, CDR2 LQKENI. The CDR3 is made up of 15 amino acids. The complete variable domain, with remaining parts taken from reference TRBV18 and TRBJ1-4, reads NAGVMQNPRHLVRRRGQEARLRCSPMKGHSHVYWYRQLPEEGLKFMVYLQKENIIDESGMPKERFSAEFPKEGPSILRIQQVVRGDSAAYFCASSPESATNEKLFFGSGTQLSVL.

This chain joins TRBV3-1 (or the pseudogene TRBV3-2) and TRBJ1-2; perhaps TRBD1 as D (5 bases). This CDR3 region has 14 residues. V lost 0 bases, J lost 8 bases, and 13 bases lay in between. Germline V gene lookup returns CDR1 LGHDT and CDR2 YNNKEL (reference sequence). CDR3 in DNA: TGTGCCAGCAGCCAAGATCCCACAGGTCGAGGCTACACCTTC. It codes for CASSQDPTGRGYTF.

The V and J genes are TRBV10-2 and TRBJ2-1, with TRBD2 matching over 8 bases. This CDR3 has 14 residues. The V gene end was trimmed by 6 bases and the J gene end by 8 bases; junction bases not matched to a gene: 9. Germline V CDR1 and CDR2: WSHSY, SAAADI. DNA for the CDR3: TGCGCCAGCAGACCGGACGGGGGGGCCTATGAGCAGTTCTTC. It codes for CASRPDGGAYEQFF.

The CDR3 DNA reads as TGTGCCAGCAGCTTAGGTACAGGGGCTATCAATGAGCAGTTCTTC. This gives the protein CASSLGTGAINEQFF. This chain connects TRBV5-6 to TRBJ2-1; TRBD1 matches 7 bases. This CDR3 spans 15 amino acids. Germline V gene lookup returns CDR1 SGHDT and CDR2 YYEEEE. After removal of 2 bases from V and 6 bases from J, the junction contained 8 bases not matched to a gene.

The chain combines TRBV5-1 with TRBJ1-6; 7 bases map to TRBD1. Trimming removed 5 bases from V and 7 bases from J; junction bases left unmatched: 9. Germline V gene sequence: CDR1 SGHRS, CDR2 YFSETQ. The CDR3 contains 15 residues. The CDR3 bases are TGCGCCAGCAGTTCTCAGACAGGGACCAATTCACCCCTCCACTTT. This encodes CASSSQTGTNSPLHF.

The chain uses TRBV12-2 and TRBJ2-5; the table's D call of TRBD2 was not tested on the DNA. TRBV12-2 is annotated as a pseudogene. The CDR3 contains 15 residues. The CDR3 region is CASRLCGGFQETQYF. The CDR3 nucleotides are TGTGCAAGTCGCTTATGCGGGGGATTCCAAGAGACCCAGTACTTC.

The chain uses TRBV7-3 and TRBJ2-7; weak D call: TRBD1 (5 bases). The CDR3 spans 15 residues. The ends were cut back, 0 bases at V and 0 bases at J, with 9 bases in the middle. CDR1 is SGHTA and CDR2 is FQGTGA in the germline V gene. The DNA for the CDR3 is TGTGCCAGCAGCTTAACGGGGCTCGGCTCCTACGAGCAGTACTTC. Translated: CASSLTGLGSYEQYF.

The count of this clone is one. V gene TRBV21-1 combines with J gene TRBJ1-2; TRBD1 is the table's D call and was not checked against the DNA. TRBV21-1 is flagged as a pseudogene. This CDR3 is 16 amino acids long. The CDR3 loop reads CASRPTGGVLNYGYTF. CDR3 DNA sequence: TGTGCCAGCAGACCGACAGGGGGCGTACTCAACTATGGCTACACCTTC.

V usage is TRBV5-1 and J usage is TRBJ1-2, with D uncertain. The germline gives CDR1 SGHRS, CDR2 YFSETQ. Trimming left V 4 bases short and J 7 bases short, with 14 bases between. The CDR3 runs to 13 residues. CDR3: CASSPGNVGGYTF. The DNA of the CDR3 is TGCGCCAGCAGCCCGGGGAACGTGGGTGGCTACACCTTC.